These T cell receptor beta chains were read from a single sample in a study of blood T cells in healthy people across ages. TCRdb recomputed calls from the 5' RACE reads with MiXCR, one row per CDR3 protein. The repertoire holds approximately 780,000 distinct CDR3 sequences, roughly 25% seen once, with about 3% in the top ten. This sample also appeared in a second study, on T cells of mothers and their children.

Material for sequencing was blood. The receptor source for this set is a boy younger than 18 in good health. Each CDR3 is given without its conserved first and last residue.

J	V	CDR3
TRBJ1-1	TRBV7-9	ASSLVLGGAEAF
TRBJ2-4	TRBV6-6	ASSLGSRQVSY
TRBJ1-4	TRBV20-1	SGRQGAEEKLF
TRBJ2-7	TRBV6-5	ASWTDSTYEQY
TRBJ2-5	TRBV29-1	SAVTLNIYQETQY
TRBJ1-1	TRBV29-1	SVVGQVHTEAF
TRBJ1-6	TRBV6-5	ASSPLGDSPLH
TRBJ1-2	TRBV5-1	ASSFSVGGISSYT
TRBJ2-7	TRBV29-1	SVEMGTSSSYEQY
TRBJ1-5	TRBV18	ASSRTGVSDQPQH
TRBJ2-3	TRBV20-1	SAGVLAVRADTQY
TRBJ2-7	TRBV12-3/TRBV12-4	ASSLSGEWPNEQY
TRBJ1-2	TRBV3-1	ASSQGYSYGYT
TRBJ2-4	TRBV18	ASSPYKRGARNIQY
TRBJ2-7	TRBV4-1	ASSSVRAGEY
TRBJ2-7	TRBV9	ASSTDQQAYEQY